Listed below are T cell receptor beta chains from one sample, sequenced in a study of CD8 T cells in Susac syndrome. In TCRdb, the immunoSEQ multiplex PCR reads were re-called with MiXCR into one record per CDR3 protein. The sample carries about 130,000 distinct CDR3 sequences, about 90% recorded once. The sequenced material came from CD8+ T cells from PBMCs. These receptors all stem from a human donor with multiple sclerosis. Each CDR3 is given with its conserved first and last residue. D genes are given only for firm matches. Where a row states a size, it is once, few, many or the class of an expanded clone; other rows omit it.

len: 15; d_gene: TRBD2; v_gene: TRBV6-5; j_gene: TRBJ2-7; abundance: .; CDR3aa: CASSYTASGSHEQYF; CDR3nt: TGTGCCAGCAGTTACACGGCTAGCGGGAGTCACGAGCAGTACTTC
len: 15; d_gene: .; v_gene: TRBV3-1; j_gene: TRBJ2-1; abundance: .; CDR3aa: CASSQDRVSGGEQFF; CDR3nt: TGTGCCAGCAGCCAAGATCGTGTTAGCGGCGGCGAGCAGTTCTTC
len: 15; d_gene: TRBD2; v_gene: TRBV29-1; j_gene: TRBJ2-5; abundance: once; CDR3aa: CSVDDPSGGQETQYF; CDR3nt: TGCAGCGTTGATGACCCTAGCGGGGGCCAAGAGACCCAGTACTTC
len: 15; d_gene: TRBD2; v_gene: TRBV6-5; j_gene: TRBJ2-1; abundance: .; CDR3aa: CASSDRLAGEGEQFF; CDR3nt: TGTGCCAGCTCCGACCGACTAGCGGGAGAGGGTGAGCAGTTCTTC
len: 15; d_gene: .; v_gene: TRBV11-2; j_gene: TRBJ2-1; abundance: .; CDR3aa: CASSRVGGRYNEQFF; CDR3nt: TGTGCCAGCAGCCGCGTCGGGGGGCGTTACAATGAGCAGTTCTTC
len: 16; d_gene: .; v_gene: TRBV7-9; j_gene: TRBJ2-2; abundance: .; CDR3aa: CASSLTHPGITGELFF; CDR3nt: TGTGCCAGCAGCTTAACTCATCCAGGCATAACCGGGGAGCTGTTTTTT
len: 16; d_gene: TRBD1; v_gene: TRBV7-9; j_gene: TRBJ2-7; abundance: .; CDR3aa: CASSLIGGQEGYEQYF; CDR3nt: TGTGCCAGCAGCCTAATAGGGGGACAGGAGGGCTACGAGCAGTACTTC
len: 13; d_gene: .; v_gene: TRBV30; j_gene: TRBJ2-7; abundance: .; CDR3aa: CAWQITQGYEQYF; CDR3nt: TGTGCCTGGCAAATCACACAGGGCTACGAGCAGTACTTC
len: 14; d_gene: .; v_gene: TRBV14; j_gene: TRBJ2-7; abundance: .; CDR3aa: CASSQDSSGIEQYF; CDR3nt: TGTGCCAGCAGCCAAGACTCATCCGGGATCGAGCAGTACTTC
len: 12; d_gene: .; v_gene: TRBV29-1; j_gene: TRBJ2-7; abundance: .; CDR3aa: CSVDAGSSEQYF; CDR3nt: TGCAGCGTTGACGCCGGGTCTAGCGAGCAGTACTTC
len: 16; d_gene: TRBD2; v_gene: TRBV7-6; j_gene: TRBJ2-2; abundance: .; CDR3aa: CASSWQAGGGTGELFF; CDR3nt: TGTGCCAGCAGCTGGCAAGCGGGAGGAGGCACCGGGGAGCTGTTTTTT
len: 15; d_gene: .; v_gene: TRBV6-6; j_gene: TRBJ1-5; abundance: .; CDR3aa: CASRKPDRISEPQHF; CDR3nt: TGTGCCAGCAGAAAACCCGACAGAATATCGGAGCCCCAGCATTTT
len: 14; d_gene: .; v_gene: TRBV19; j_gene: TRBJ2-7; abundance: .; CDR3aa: CASSPWDLSYEQYF; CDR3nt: TGTGCCAGTAGCCCCTGGGACCTTTCCTACGAGCAGTACTTC
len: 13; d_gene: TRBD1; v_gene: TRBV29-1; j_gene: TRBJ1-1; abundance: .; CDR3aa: CSARTGSGTEAFF; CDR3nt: TGCAGCGCACGGACAGGGTCAGGAACTGAAGCTTTCTTT
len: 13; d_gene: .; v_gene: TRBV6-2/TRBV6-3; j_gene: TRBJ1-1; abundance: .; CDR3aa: CASSAYRETEAFF; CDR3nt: TGTGCCAGCAGCGCATACAGGGAGACTGAAGCTTTCTTT
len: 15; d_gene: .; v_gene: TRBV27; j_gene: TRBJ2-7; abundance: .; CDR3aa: CASSVQGARTYEQYF; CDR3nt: TGTGCCAGCAGTGTACAAGGAGCTAGAACCTACGAGCAGTACTTC
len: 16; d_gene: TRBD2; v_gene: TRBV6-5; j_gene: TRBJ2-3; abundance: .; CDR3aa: CASSYGLAASTDTQYF; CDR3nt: TGTGCCAGCAGTTACGGACTAGCGGCCAGCACAGATACGCAGTATTTT
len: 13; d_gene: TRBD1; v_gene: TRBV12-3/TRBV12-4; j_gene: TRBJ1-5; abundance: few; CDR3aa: CAISTGGNQPQHF; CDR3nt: TGTGCCATTTCGACAGGGGGCAATCAGCCCCAGCATTTT
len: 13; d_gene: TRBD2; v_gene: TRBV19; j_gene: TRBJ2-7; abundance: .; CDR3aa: CASRLAGTYEQYF; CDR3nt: TGTGCCAGTAGATTAGCGGGAACCTACGAGCAGTACTTC
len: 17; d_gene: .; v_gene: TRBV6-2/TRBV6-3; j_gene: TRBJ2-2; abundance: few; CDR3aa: CASSYTPGLLHTGELFF; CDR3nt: TGTGCCAGCAGTTACACCCCCGGACTCCTTCACACCGGGGAGCTGTTTTTT
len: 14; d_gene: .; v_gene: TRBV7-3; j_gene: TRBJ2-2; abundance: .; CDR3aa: CASSSLLGTGELFF; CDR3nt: TGTGCCAGCAGCTCCCTTCTGGGCACCGGGGAGCTGTTTTTT
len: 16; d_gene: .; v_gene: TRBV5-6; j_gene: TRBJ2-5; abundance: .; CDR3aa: CASSLGVGWGQETQYF; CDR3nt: TGTGCCAGCAGCTTAGGTGTTGGCTGGGGGCAAGAGACCCAGTACTTC
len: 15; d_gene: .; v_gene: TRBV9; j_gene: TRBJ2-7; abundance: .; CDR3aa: CASSAGGTPRYEQYF; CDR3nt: TGTGCCAGCAGCGCAGGCGGGACACCTCGGTACGAGCAGTACTTC
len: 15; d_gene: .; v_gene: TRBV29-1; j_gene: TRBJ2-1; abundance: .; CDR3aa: CSVEDLGGGGDEQFF; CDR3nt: TGCAGCGTTGAAGATCTTGGAGGGGGAGGCGATGAGCAGTTCTTC
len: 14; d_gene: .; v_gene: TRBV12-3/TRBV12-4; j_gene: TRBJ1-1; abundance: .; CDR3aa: CASSSTQGNTEAFF; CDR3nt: TGTGCCAGCAGTTCGACTCAGGGGAACACTGAAGCTTTCTTT
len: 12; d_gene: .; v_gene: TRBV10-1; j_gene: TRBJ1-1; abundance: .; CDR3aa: CASQGPGTEAFF; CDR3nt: TGCGCCTCCCAGGGACCTGGAACTGAAGCTTTCTTT
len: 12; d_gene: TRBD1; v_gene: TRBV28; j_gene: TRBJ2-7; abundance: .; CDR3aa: CASSFRGREQYF; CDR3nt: TGTGCCAGCAGTTTCAGGGGGCGCGAGCAGTACTTC
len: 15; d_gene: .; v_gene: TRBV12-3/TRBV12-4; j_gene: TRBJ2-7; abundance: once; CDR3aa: CASSPPGELPYEQYF; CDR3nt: TGTGCCAGCAGTCCGCCAGGGGAACTTCCCTACGAGCAGTACTTC
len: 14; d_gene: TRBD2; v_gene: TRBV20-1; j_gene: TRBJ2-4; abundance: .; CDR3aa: CSANRLAGLNIQYF; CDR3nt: TGCAGTGCGAACCGACTAGCGGGATTGAACATTCAGTACTTC
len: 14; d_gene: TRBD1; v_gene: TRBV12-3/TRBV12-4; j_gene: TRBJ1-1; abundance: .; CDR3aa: CASSWTGVHTEAFF; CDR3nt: TGTGCCAGCAGCTGGACAGGGGTGCACACTGAAGCTTTCTTT
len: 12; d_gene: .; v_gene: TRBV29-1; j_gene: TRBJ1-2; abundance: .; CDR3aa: CSVVAGPYGYTF; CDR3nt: TGCAGCGTTGTCGCAGGACCATATGGCTACACCTTC
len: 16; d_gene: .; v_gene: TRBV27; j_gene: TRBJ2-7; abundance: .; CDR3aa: CASSLVSGRFSYEQYF; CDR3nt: TGTGCCAGCAGTTTAGTATCGGGCAGGTTCTCCTACGAGCAGTACTTC
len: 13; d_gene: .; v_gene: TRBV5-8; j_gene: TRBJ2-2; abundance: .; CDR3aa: CASRAGWTGELFF; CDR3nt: TGTGCCAGCAGGGCCGGATGGACCGGGGAGCTGTTTTTT
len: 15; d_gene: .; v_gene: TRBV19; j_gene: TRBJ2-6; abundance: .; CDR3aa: CASSIMSLRANVLTF; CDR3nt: TGTGCCAGTAGTATAATGAGTTTACGGGCCAACGTCCTGACTTTC
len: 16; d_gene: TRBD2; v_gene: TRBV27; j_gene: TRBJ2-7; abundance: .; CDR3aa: CASSLHGTSGIYEQYF; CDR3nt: TGTGCCAGCAGTCTTCATGGGACTAGCGGGATATACGAGCAGTACTTC
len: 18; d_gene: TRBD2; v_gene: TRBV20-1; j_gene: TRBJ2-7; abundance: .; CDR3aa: CSARSPGLAGGPSYEQYF; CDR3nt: TGCAGTGCTAGATCACCGGGACTAGCGGGAGGGCCCTCCTACGAGCAGTACTTC
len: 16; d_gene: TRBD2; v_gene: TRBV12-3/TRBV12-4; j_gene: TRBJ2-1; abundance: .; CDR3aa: CASKGSGKEMYNEQFF; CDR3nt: TGTGCCAGCAAAGGCAGCGGGAAAGAGATGTACAATGAGCAGTTCTTC
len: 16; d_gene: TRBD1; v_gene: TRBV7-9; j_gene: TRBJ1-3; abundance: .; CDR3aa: CASSLSQGAFGNTIYF; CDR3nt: TGTGCCAGCAGCTTATCCCAGGGGGCGTTTGGAAACACCATATATTTT
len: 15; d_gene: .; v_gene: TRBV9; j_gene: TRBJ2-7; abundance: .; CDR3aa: CASSVGAAAHYEQYF; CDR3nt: TGTGCCAGCAGCGTAGGGGCAGCGGCCCACTACGAGCAGTACTTC
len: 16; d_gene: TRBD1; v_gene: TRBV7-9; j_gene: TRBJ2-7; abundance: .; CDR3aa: CASSVNRGRGASEQYF; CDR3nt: TGTGCCAGCAGCGTTAACAGGGGGCGAGGGGCTAGCGAGCAGTACTTC